These 30 T cell receptor beta chains were all obtained from the same sample, sequenced in a study of T cells in Graves' hyperthyroidism and ophthalmopathy. Authors of the study amplified TCR beta CDR3 regions from RNA transcripts. HTBI primers were employed in a first-round RT-PCR of the TCR CDR3. Using its own MiXCR run on the multiplex PCR reads, TCRdb lists one record per CDR3 protein. The sample comprises about 420,000 distinct CDR3 sequences, approximately 15% of which are singletons, and approximately 5.3% rests with the top ten. The sample taken for sequencing was blood. These receptor sequences come from a woman aged 18 to 35 with Graves' hyperthyroidism.

CDR3 bases: TGTGCCAGCAGCGTAGCCCTAGCCGGCTACGAGCAGTACTTC. This translates into CASSVALAGYEQYF. The V gene is TRBV9, the J gene TRBJ2-7, with a tentative D call TRBD2 (5 bases). The CDR3 totals 14 residues. V lost 0 bases to trimming and J lost 3 bases, with 10 bases between them. Germline V gene data show CDR1 as SGDLS and CDR2 as YYNGEE.

V gene TRBV20-1 combines with J gene TRBJ2-7, with TRBD1 matching 8 bases. CDR1 and CDR2 from the germline V gene are DFQATT and SNEGSKA (reference sequence). Unmatched junction bases numbered 5, after V lost 6 bases and J lost 1 base. The CDR3 runs to 13 residues. This chain's CDR3 is CSAPDRGSYEQYF. CDR3 bases: TGCAGTGCACCCGACAGGGGTTCCTACGAGCAGTACTTC.

As for this clonotype: The junction differs from germline at one of its ends, possibly a read error. The rearrangement links TRBV7-2 to TRBJ1-2; no definite D call. The germline V gene has CDR1 SGHTA and CDR2 FQGNSA. This CDR3 region has 13 residues. CDR3 DNA: TGCGCCAGCAGCCAACAGAGAAACTATGGCTACACCTTC. Translation: CASSQQRNYGYTF.

Many counts were recorded for this clonotype. The chain joins TRBV6-5 to TRBJ1-1, with D maybe TRBD1 (6 bases). The CDR3 runs to 15 residues. V was cut by 3 bases and J by 1 base, with 12 bases left in between. Germline lookup yields CDR1 MNHEY and CDR2 SVGAGI. The CDR3: CASSYRTVGNTEAFF. In DNA form, the CDR3 reads TGTGCCAGCAGTTATCGGACAGTTGGGAACACTGAAGCTTTCTTT.

The CDR3 DNA reads as TGTGCCAGCAGTTGGTTGGGGGAGGGTGGCTACACCTTC. Amino acids: CASSWLGEGGYTF. The chain is built from TRBV28 and TRBJ1-2, with D possibly matching TRBD1 (5 bases). CDR1 and CDR2 (germline): MDHEN, SYDVKM. This CDR3 is built from 13 residues. V was trimmed by 4 bases and J by 7 bases, leaving 13 bases between them.

In this sample, this clonotype turned up many times. The CDR3 region has the DNA TGTGCCAGCAGCTCCCTGACTCTCACAGATACGCAGTATTTT. Its protein product is CASSSLTLTDTQYF. The rearrangement uses TRBV5-6 and TRBJ2-3, with unresolved D. CDR1 SGHDT and CDR2 YYEEEE come from the germline V gene. There are 14 residues in the CDR3. V was cut by 3 bases and J by 2 bases, with 10 bases left in between.

V is TRBV5-1 and J is TRBJ2-7; 9 bases match TRBD2. The ends lost 0 bases at V and 7 bases at J; junction bases unmatched: 5. Per the germline V gene, CDR1 is SGHRS and CDR2 is YFSETQ. The CDR3 extends over 14 amino acids. The CDR3 region has the DNA TGCGCCAGCAGCTTGGTGAGCCTAGCGGGAGAGCAGTACTTC. Translation gives CASSLVSLAGEQYF.

The rearrangement joins TRBV5-6 to TRBJ1-1, with D perhaps matching TRBD1 (6 bases). Trimming took 1 base from V and 4 from J, leaving 20 bases between them. The CDR3 sequence is 17 residues long. CDR1 is SGHDT and CDR2 is YYEEEE in the germline V gene. For the CDR3, the DNA is TGTGCCAGCAGCTTGAGGGGGACGAGTCCGTTCGGCACTGAAGCTTTCTTT. This translates into CASSLRGTSPFGTEAFF. Filled out from reference TRBV5-6 and TRBJ1-1, the complete variable domain reads DAGVTQSPTHLIKTRGQQVTLRCSPKSGHDTVSWYQQALGQGPQFIFQYYEEEERQRGNFPDRFSGHQFPNYSSELNVNALLLGDSALYLCASSLRGTSPFGTEAFFGQGTRLTVV.

A few counts support this clonotype. The rearrangement uses TRBV5-1 and TRBJ1-1, with D hard to call. Per the germline V gene, CDR1 is SGHRS and CDR2 is YFSETQ. V lost 0 bases and J lost 1, with 10 bases in between. CDR3 length: 15 residues. The CDR3: CASSLDTRENTEAFF. CDR3 bases: TGCGCCAGCAGCTTGGACACGAGGGAGAACACTGAAGCTTTCTTT.

The genes are TRBV6-9 and TRBJ1-3; 10 bases agree with TRBD1. V shed 4 bases and J 8 bases; nucleotides not matched to a gene: 5. CDR3 size: 14 residues. CDR1 and CDR2 (germline): MNHGY, SVAAGI. CDR3 sequence: CASSFDRGLDTIYF. CDR3 DNA: TGTGCCAGCAGTTTTGACAGGGGGCTGGACACCATATATTTT.

This clonotype was detected ten times or more. The chain couples TRBV30 to TRBJ1-2, with 9 bases fitting TRBD1. Germline V gives CDR1 GTSNPN, CDR2 SVGIG (reference sequence). The CDR3 length is 13 residues. V was pared by 5 bases and J by 7 bases, with 8 bases of the junction left unmatched. The CDR3 DNA reads TGTGCCTGGGACCAGGACAGGGGAGGTGGCTACACCTTC. It translates to CAWDQDRGGGYTF. Combining the CDR3 with reference TRBV30 and TRBJ1-2 gives the whole variable domain SQTIHQWPATLVQPVGSPLSLECTVEGTSNPNLYWYRQAAGRGLQLLFYSVGIGQISSEVPQNLSASRPQDRQFILSSKKLLLSDSGFYLCAWDQDRGGGYTFGSGTRLTVV.

There are many counts of this clonotype. CDR3 sequence reads: CASRGGRTLNSPLHF. The DNA of the CDR3 is TGTGCCAGCAGGGGGGGGAGGACTTTAAATTCACCCCTCCACTTT. The chain uses TRBV12-3 or TRBV12-4 and TRBJ1-6, with D perhaps TRBD1 (5 bases). The CDR3 has 15 amino acids. Deletions cut 6 bases from V and 7 bases from J, with 16 bases between.

The chain links TRBV12-3 or TRBV12-4 to TRBJ2-2; a possible D gene is TRBD2 (7 bases). V was trimmed by 6 bases and J by 6 bases, leaving 38 bases between them. The CDR3 covers 22 residues. The CDR3 DNA reads TGTGCCAGCAGCCCATCGCTGGACAGATTATTTACCCGGGACTATCATTCCGGGGAGCTGTTTTTT. Amino acid sequence: CASSPSLDRLFTRDYHSGELFF.

This clonotype was detected ten times or more. The chain joins TRBV11-3 to TRBJ1-1, with TRBD1 identical over 7 bases. The CDR3 totals 15 residues. V lost 6 bases and J lost 0; bases outside the gene matches: 7. Germline CDR1 SGHNT, CDR2 YENEEA. The CDR3 nucleotides read TGTGCCAGCAGTCCAGGGGGTGCCATGAACACTGAAGCTTTCTTT. Translated, it gives CASSPGGAMNTEAFF. Full variable domain (remainder filled in from reference TRBV11-3 and TRBJ1-1): EAGVVQSPRYKIIEKKQPVAFWCNPISGHNTLYWYLQNLGQGPELLIRYENEEAVDDSQLPKDRFSAERLKGVDSTLKIQPAELGDSAVYLCASSPGGAMNTEAFFGQGTRLTVV.

This clonotype was observed a few times. A single base separates this from a much larger clone, so it may be a read error. This chain joins TRBV5-1 and TRBJ2-3; 8 nucleotides match TRBD1. The germline gives CDR1 SGHRS, CDR2 YFSETQ. The length of the CDR3 is 15 residues. CDR3 nucleotide sequence: TGCGCCCGCAGCCCCGACGCGGACAGGGCAGATACGCAGTATTTT. Translation: CARSPDADRADTQYF. The full variable domain, its missing parts supplied by reference TRBV5-1 and TRBJ2-3, is KAGVTQTPRYLIKTRGQQVTLSCSPISGHRSVSWYQQTPGQGLQFLFEYFSETQRNKGNFPGRFSGRQFSNSRSEMNVSTLELGDSALYLCARSPDADRADTQYFGPGTRLTVL.

J is TRBJ2-1 and V is TRBV20-1; D might be TRBD2 (5 bases). The CDR3 covers 15 residues. Trimming took off 5 bases at V and 6 bases at J, with 20 bases between the two ends. CDR1 is DFQATT and CDR2 is SNEGSKA in the germline V gene (reference sequence). CDR3 protein: CSARKLDLEFNEQFF. CDR3 DNA: TGCAGTGCTCGTAAACTAGACCTTGAATTCAATGAGCAGTTCTTC.

This clonotype showed up many times. V usage is TRBV6-2 or TRBV6-3 and J usage is TRBJ2-7; D assignment may be TRBD1 or TRBD2 (5 bases each). There are 15 residues in the CDR3. V was cut by 2 bases and J by 0 bases, with 11 bases left in between. Germline V gene sequence: CDR1 MNHEY, CDR2 SVGEGT. The CDR3 coding sequence is TGTGCCAGCAGTTACAGGGACGGAAGCTCCTACGAGCAGTACTTC. Residues: CASSYRDGSSYEQYF.

This clonotype has a handful of counts. The rearrangement joins TRBV29-1 to TRBJ2-3; 11 bases align to TRBD1. Germline V gene data show CDR1 as SQVTM and CDR2 as ANQGSEA. This CDR3 contains 15 residues. Unmatched junction bases numbered 9, after V lost 0 bases and J lost 10 bases. CDR3 bases: TGCAGCGTTGAAGAAGTTGGACAGGGGGCTTCGGCGCAGTATTTT. Residues: CSVEEVGQGASAQYF.

This clonotype was detected ten times or more. The chain is built from TRBV20-1 and TRBJ2-7; D might be TRBD1 (5 bases). Germline assignment: CDR1 DFQATT and CDR2 SNEGSKA (reference sequence). CDR3 length equals 16 residues. Trimming stripped 4 bases from V and 0 bases from J, with 19 bases between. CDR3 protein: CSAISTDSTFSYEQYF. Written as DNA, the CDR3 is TGCAGTGCTATATCTACTGACAGCACTTTCTCCTACGAGCAGTACTTC.

The chain links TRBV20-1 to TRBJ2-1; TRBD2 might be the D (6 bases). V lost 0 bases to trimming and J lost 4 bases, with 13 bases between them. Germline V lookup: CDR1 DFQATT, CDR2 SNEGSKA (reference sequence). The CDR3 runs 15 residues. CDR3 amino acids: CSAREPGAVYNEQFF. CDR3 nucleotide sequence: TGCAGTGCTAGAGAACCGGGAGCGGTATACAATGAGCAGTTCTTC.

The sample holds many counts of this clonotype. The rearrangement joins TRBV6-1 to TRBJ2-7, with a weak D call TRBD2 (6 bases). The CDR3 has 15 residues. The ends were cut back, 9 bases at V and 9 bases at J, with 27 bases in the middle. Germline V gives CDR1 MNHNS, CDR2 SASEGT. CDR3 DNA: TGTGCCAGGGGACTCCCAGGCCCCCCAGCAAGGTGGCAGTACTTC. Translation: CARGLPGPPARWQYF.

There are many counts of this clonotype. V usage is TRBV3-1 and J usage is TRBJ1-4; TRBD1 matches at 9 bases. From germline, CDR1 is LGHDT and CDR2 YNNKEL (reference sequence). This CDR3 has 14 amino acids. The junction had 5 bases not matched to a gene; V was cut back by 4 bases and J by 8 bases. CDR3 protein: CASSLGTGLEKLFF. The CDR3 coding sequence is TGTGCCAGCAGCCTCGGGACAGGGCTCGAAAAACTGTTTTTT. The entire variable domain, with the rest obtained from reference TRBV3-1 and TRBJ1-4, is as follows: DTAVSQTPKYLVTQMGNDKSIKCEQNLGHDTMYWYKQDSKKFLKIMFSYNNKELIINETVPNRFSPKSPDKAHLNLHINSLELGDSAVYFCASSLGTGLEKLFFGSGTQLSVL.

The chain uses TRBV7-3 and TRBJ2-2, with no clear D. The germline gives CDR1 SGHTA, CDR2 FQGTGA. V dropped 3 bases and J dropped 6 bases, with 29 bases sitting between them. The CDR3 has 20 residues. The CDR3: CASSLSFSDPSGRSPGELFF. In DNA form, the CDR3 reads TGTGCCAGCAGCTTGAGCTTTTCGGACCCATCGGGCCGGTCTCCCGGGGAGCTGTTTTTT.

This clonotype was counted ten times or more. The CDR3 protein is CATEQGSYNEQFF. The CDR3 bases are TGTGCCACGGAACAGGGCTCCTACAATGAGCAGTTCTTC. The V call is TRBV6-1, the J call TRBJ2-1; TRBD1 might be the D (6 bases). The CDR3 runs to 13 residues. Germline CDR1 reads MNHNS; CDR2 reads SASEGT. V was pared by 10 bases and J by 0 bases, with 10 bases between.

The rearrangement links TRBV11-1 to TRBJ2-7; D tentatively reads TRBD1 or TRBD2 (5 bases each). There are 12 residues in the CDR3. CDR1 is SGHAT and CDR2 is FQDESV in the germline V gene (reference sequence). The V and J ends lost 5 bases and 9 bases respectively, with 14 bases between them. CDR3 sequence: CASSPLDGGQYF. CDR3 DNA sequence: TGTGCCAGCAGCCCCTTGGATGGGGGGCAGTACTTC.

This clonotype showed up many times. This chain's CDR3 is CSVERVRGHREDEQFF. The CDR3 DNA reads as TGCAGCGTTGAACGCGTTAGGGGCCATCGGGAGGATGAGCAGTTCTTC. This chain uses TRBV29-1 with TRBJ2-1; 7 bases align to TRBD2. CDR1 and CDR2 from the germline V gene are SQVTM and ANQGSEA. The V segment lost 2 bases and the J segment 8 bases; nucleotides outside the gene matches: 15. This CDR3 is built from 16 residues.

The V call is TRBV19, the J call TRBJ2-7; tentatively, D is TRBD2 (6 bases). Germline V CDR1 and CDR2: LNHDA, SQIVND (reference sequence). The ends were cut back, 2 bases at V and 3 bases at J, with 14 bases in the middle. The CDR3 loop spans 15 amino acids. The CDR3 loop reads CASSIFRGSVYEQYF. CDR3 bases: TGTGCCAGTAGTATATTTCGGGGGTCAGTCTACGAGCAGTACTTC.

This clonotype was observed at least ten times. V is TRBV30 and J is TRBJ1-1, with a weak D call TRBD1 (5 bases). Germline CDR1 is GTSNPN and CDR2 is SVGIG (reference sequence). The CDR3 sequence is 15 residues long. Trimming removed 1 base from V and 1 base from J, with 13 bases in between. This CDR3 reads CAWSDPGRANTEAFF. CDR3 coding DNA: TGTGCCTGGAGTGATCCGGGACGGGCGAACACTGAAGCTTTCTTT.

This clonotype was observed many times. The rearrangement joins TRBV5-6 to TRBJ1-1; 7 bases fit TRBD1. The CDR3 contains 15 residues. Trimming at V came to 4 bases and at J to 0 bases, leaving 6 bases not matched to a gene. Germline V gene lookup returns CDR1 SGHDT and CDR2 YYEEEE. The CDR3 protein is CASSTGAAMNTEAFF. The CDR3 nucleotides are TGTGCCAGCAGCACAGGGGCAGCGATGAACACTGAAGCTTTCTTT.

This clonotype was seen repeatedly, ten times or more. J is TRBJ2-3 and V is TRBV20-1, with D possibly matching TRBD2 (5 bases). Germline CDR1 reads DFQATT; CDR2 reads SNEGSKA (reference sequence). Trimming took off 6 bases at V and 0 bases at J, with 16 bases between the two ends. The CDR3 length is 15 residues. The CDR3 nucleotides read TGCAGTGCCAGTTGGCGGGCAACTAGCACAGATACGCAGTATTTT. Translation: CSASWRATSTDTQYF.